The present T cell receptor beta chain was sequenced within a study of post-analysis software for immune sequencing data. Findings and limits, study-wide: Compared against controls, patients with multiple sclerosis displayed significantly lower normalized Chao1 diversity. Five or six TRBV segments, TRBV5-6, TRBV5-1 and TRBV20-1 among them, were found more frequent in patients than controls. Batch-mates among the samples co-clustered strongly by F measure.

Germline-derived CDR1 and CDR2 are ENHRY and SYGVKD. The CDR3 spans 14 residues. V lost 6 bases and J 2 bases, leaving 13 bases between the germline ends. Comments on this clonotype: Its specificity is not known.

Researchers reported that TCR beta cDNA libraries carried unique molecular identifiers. TCRdb analysed the PCR reads with MiXCR anew, one entry per CDR3 protein. The sample has almost 700,000 distinct CDR3 sequences, approximately 59% seen once; the top ten hold 11%. This receptor was identified in a girl aged 2-10 years with multiple sclerosis. Sequencing was carried out using blood. V usage is TRBV10-3 and J usage is TRBJ1-1; tentatively, D is TRBD1 (5 bases). The CDR3 DNA reads as TGTGCCATCAGCGCTGGGGACGGAAACACTGAAGCTTTCTTT. Its protein product is CAISAGDGNTEAFF.